Listed below are T cell receptor beta chains from one sample, sequenced in a study of shared clonotypes between healthy human individuals. The table came from immunoSEQ multiplex PCR; TCRdb's copy has only in-frame clones and leaves some out. The table has around 1,900,000 clones, approximately 92% seen once. Sequenced sample: naive CD8+ T cells from PBMCs. The receptors derive from a man between 18 and 29 years old in good health. Some clones in this sample may be carry-over from other donors' samples. CDR3s include the opening cysteine and the closing phenylalanine or tryptophan. The order of the fields is clone size, V gene, D gene, J gene, CDR3 protein, CDR3 DNA. A D gene is named only where the DNA matches it firmly. Clone size appears in some rows only: once, few, many, or a class for an expanded clone.

-	TRBV28	-	TRBJ2-2	CASSLSRDYLNTGELFF	TGTGCCAGCAGTTTATCCCGTGACTACCTGAACACCGGGGAGCTGTTTTTT
-	TRBV10-3	-	TRBJ1-5	CAISESFRRLNQPQHF	TGTGCCATCAGTGAGTCATTCCGCAGGCTGAATCAGCCCCAGCATTTT
-	TRBV30	TRBD2	TRBJ2-3	CAWSVLLAGGPKSTDTQYF	TGTGCCTGGAGTGTTCTCCTAGCGGGAGGGCCAAAGAGCACAGATACGCAGTATTTT
-	TRBV4-1	-	TRBJ2-1	CASSQKVGSYNEQFF	TGCGCCAGCAGCCAAAAGGTGGGGTCCTACAATGAGCAGTTCTTC
-	TRBV13	TRBD1	TRBJ1-1	CASSPQGQGPSEAFF	TGTGCCAGCAGCCCACAAGGACAGGGTCCCTCTGAAGCTTTCTTT
-	TRBV28	-	TRBJ2-1	CASSYRNYNEQFF	TGTGCCAGCAGTTACAGGAACTACAATGAGCAGTTCTTC
-	TRBV29-1	-	TRBJ2-1	CSVDPGLYTVEQFF	TGCAGCGTTGATCCAGGCCTTTATACAGTTGAGCAGTTCTTC
-	TRBV4-1	-	TRBJ2-7	CASSQDPGSTYEQYF	TGCGCCAGCAGCCAAGATCCAGGGTCCACCTACGAGCAGTACTTC
-	TRBV4-1	TRBD1	TRBJ1-1	CASSQVRSGQGANTEAFF	TGCGCCAGCAGCCAAGTCCGCTCGGGACAGGGGGCGAACACTGAAGCTTTCTTT
-	TRBV2	-	TRBJ1-5	CASRWGVGNQPQHF	TGTGCCAGCAGATGGGGGGTGGGCAATCAGCCCCAGCATTTT
-	TRBV9	TRBD1	TRBJ1-1	CASSVAPGQGAGTEAFF	TGTGCCAGCAGCGTTGCACCGGGACAGGGGGCAGGCACTGAAGCTTTCTTT
-	TRBV30	TRBD2	TRBJ2-1	CAWRRLAGRNEQFF	TGTGCCTGGAGACGTCTAGCGGGGAGGAATGAGCAGTTCTTC
-	TRBV13	TRBD2	TRBJ2-2	CASSFGTSGSTGELFF	TGTGCCAGCAGCTTCGGGACTAGCGGATCCACCGGGGAGCTGTTTTTT
-	TRBV25-1	-	TRBJ2-3	CASSRSADTQYF	TGTGCCAGCAGTAGGTCCGCAGATACGCAGTATTTT
once	TRBV15	-	TRBJ2-7	CATSRDRGFHEQYF	TGTGCCACCAGCAGAGATCGAGGTTTCCACGAGCAGTACTTC
-	TRBV28	-	TRBJ2-7	CASSYQGGNEQYF	TGTGCCAGCAGTTACCAGGGGGGGAACGAGCAGTACTTC
-	TRBV4-1	-	TRBJ1-1	CASSRGGELMNTEAFF	TGCGCCAGCAGCCGGGGAGGGGAGCTGATGAACACTGAAGCTTTCTTT
once	TRBV7-2	-	TRBJ2-1	CASSLDRNEQFF	TGTGCCAGCAGCTTAGACCGAAATGAGCAGTTCTTC
once	TRBV9	TRBD1	TRBJ2-7	CASSVDETGVYEQYF	TGTGCCAGCAGCGTAGATGAGACAGGGGTCTACGAGCAGTACTTC
-	TRBV9	TRBD1	TRBJ1-4	CASSVGRTGVSEKLFF	TGTGCCAGCAGCGTAGGAAGAACAGGGGTTAGTGAAAAACTGTTTTTT
-	TRBV4-1	TRBD1	TRBJ2-1	CASSQSGTGGYNEQFF	TGCGCCAGCAGCCAATCCGGGACAGGGGGGTACAATGAGCAGTTCTTC
-	TRBV9	-	TRBJ1-2	CASSSTQNYGYTF	TGTGCCAGCAGCTCCACTCAGAACTATGGCTACACCTTC
once	TRBV7-9	TRBD2	TRBJ2-7	CASSQTSGIYYEQYF	TGTGCCAGCAGCCAGACTAGCGGAATTTACTACGAGCAGTACTTC
-	TRBV15	-	TRBJ2-3	CATSRGTDIFTDTQYF	TGTGCCACCAGCAGAGGGACGGACATATTCACAGATACGCAGTATTTT
-	TRBV6-1	-	TRBJ2-1	CASSEGNYNEQFF	TGTGCCAGCAGCGAAGGTAACTACAATGAGCAGTTCTTC
-	TRBV30	-	TRBJ1-2	CAWSLGEGGYTF	TGTGCCTGGAGTCTAGGGGAGGGTGGCTACACCTTC
-	TRBV5-1	-	TRBJ2-1	CASSLTGGPTYNEQFF	TGCGCCAGCAGCTTGACAGGAGGGCCGACTTACAATGAGCAGTTCTTC
-	TRBV5-1	-	TRBJ2-7	CASSLEGHDRAVYSYEQYF	TGCGCCAGCAGCTTAGAGGGACACGATCGGGCTGTCTACTCCTACGAGCAGTACTTC
-	TRBV14	-	TRBJ2-5	CASSRRDEFVFKETQYF	TGTGCCAGCAGCCGGAGGGATGAGTTCGTTTTCAAAGAGACCCAGTACTTC
-	TRBV6-5	TRBD1	TRBJ1-1	CASSPGQGGYTEAFF	TGTGCCAGCAGTCCCGGACAGGGAGGTTACACTGAAGCTTTCTTT
-	TRBV4-3	-	TRBJ2-1	CASSQGVGLTPDDEQFF	TGCGCCAGCAGCCAAGGGGTCGGACTAACCCCGGACGATGAGCAGTTCTTC
-	TRBV19	-	TRBJ1-2	CASSIDSNYGYTF	TGTGCCAGTAGTATAGACAGTAACTATGGCTACACCTTC
-	TRBV7-8	-	TRBJ2-2	CASSLALVMVNTGELFF	TGTGCCAGCAGCTTAGCGCTCGTAATGGTGAACACCGGGGAGCTGTTTTTT
few	TRBV11-2	-	TRBJ1-1	CASSLGGIAEAFF	TGTGCCAGCAGCTTAGGGGGGATCGCTGAAGCTTTCTTT
-	TRBV27	-	TRBJ1-5	CASRRAPGQPQHF	TGTGCCAGCAGGCGGGCCCCTGGGCAGCCCCAGCATTTT
-	TRBV7-9	TRBD2	TRBJ2-2	CASSYSGSGTGELFF	TGTGCCAGCAGCTATAGCGGGAGTGGTACCGGGGAGCTGTTTTTT
once	TRBV9	-	TRBJ2-7	CASSVGWGHEQYF	TGTGCCAGCAGCGTAGGATGGGGCCACGAGCAGTACTTC
-	TRBV13	TRBD2	TRBJ2-3	CASSRSSGPGDTQYF	TGTGCCAGCAGCCGCTCTAGCGGGCCAGGGGATACGCAGTATTTT
-	TRBV7-9	-	TRBJ2-1	CASSFPPGAPEQFF	TGTGCCAGCAGCTTCCCCCCGGGAGCCCCTGAGCAGTTCTTC
-	TRBV6-1	TRBD2	TRBJ2-7	CASSEESLAGITYEQYF	TGTGCCAGCAGTGAAGAGAGTCTAGCGGGAATTACCTACGAGCAGTACTTC
-	TRBV4-3	-	TRBJ2-2	CASSQRLTQNTGELFF	TGCGCCAGCAGCCAACGATTAACCCAGAACACCGGGGAGCTGTTTTTT
-	TRBV9	-	TRBJ1-2	CASSSQRQGGEYGYTF	TGTGCCAGCAGCTCGCAGAGGCAGGGAGGGGAGTATGGCTACACCTTC